The 6 T cell receptor beta chains reported below all come from one sample, sequenced in a study of blood T cell repertoires in COVID-19. Profiled with immunoSEQ multiplex PCR; TCRdb holds only in-frame clones, not every one. In the table there are approximately 290,000 clones, around 85% of which are singletons. The sample was peripheral blood. These receptors all stem from a human donor with COVID-19, enrolled during active disease. The donor label of this sample is uncertain.

This clone has a single count. The chain carries TRBV19 and TRBJ1-5; D remains unclear. V was pared by 7 bases and J by 2 bases, with 15 bases between. Germline CDR1 reads LNHDA; CDR2 reads SQIVND (reference sequence). CDR3 size: 15 residues. The CDR3 loop is CASTLAQQGNQPQHF. In DNA form, the CDR3 reads TGTGCCAGTACCCTCGCCCAGCAGGGCAATCAGCCCCAGCATTTT.

This clone came up once. Other DNA sequences in this sample translate to the same CDR3. The chain is built from TRBV11-2 and TRBJ2-7, with TRBD2 matching over 8 bases. From germline, CDR1 is SGHAT and CDR2 FQNNGV. The CDR3 has 13 residues. The ends lost 0 bases at V and 6 bases at J; junction bases unmatched: 1. The CDR3 reads CASSLEREVEQYF. CDR3 nucleotide sequence: TGTGCCAGCAGCTTAGAGCGGGAGGTCGAGCAGTACTTC.

This chain joins TRBV6-5 and TRBJ1-6, with D hard to call. Trimming shortened V by 9 bases and J by 0 bases, and 12 bases separated the two germline ends. CDR1 and CDR2 (germline): MNHEY, SVGAGI. The CDR3 is 15 residues long. The DNA of the CDR3 is TGTGCCAGTCGGGTCTCTAGCTCCTATAATTCACCCCTCCACTTT. This sequence encodes CASRVSSSYNSPLHF.

The genes are TRBV28 and TRBJ2-7; D is possibly TRBD1 (5 bases). The V end lost 8 bases, the J end lost 12 bases, and 20 bases lay between the germline ends. Per germline, CDR1 MDHEN and CDR2 SYDVKM. The CDR3 length is 12 residues. CDR3 region: CASGAETAISYF. In DNA form, the CDR3 reads TGTGCCAGCGGCGCCGAGACAGCGATTTCGTACTTC.

J is TRBJ2-6 and V is TRBV7-6; D is perhaps TRBD2 (5 bases). This CDR3 contains 16 residues. The V gene lost 6 bases and the J gene lost 0 bases, with 12 bases spanning the gap. From germline, CDR1 is SGHVS and CDR2 FNYEAQ. Here the CDR3 reads CASSPVGSSGANVLTF. The CDR3 nucleotides read TGTGCCAGCAGTCCGGTGGGGAGCTCTGGGGCCAACGTCCTGACTTTC. Drawing the rest from reference TRBV7-6 and TRBJ2-6, the complete variable domain is GAGVSQSPRYKVTKRGQDVALRCDPISGHVSLYWYRQALGQGPEFLTYFNYEAQQDKSGLPNDRFSAERPEGSISTLTIQRTEQRDSAMYRCASSPVGSSGANVLTFGAGSRLTVL.

The gene calls are TRBV11-2 and TRBJ2-4, with TRBD1 matching over 12 bases. CDR1 and CDR2 from the germline V gene are SGHAT and FQNNGV. The CDR3 runs to 18 residues. V gave up 0 bases and J gave up 7 bases; unmatched junction bases: 10. CDR3 sequence (DNA): TGTGCCAGCAGCTTAGAACCCTCCGGGACAGGGGGCACGAACATTCAGTACTTC. As protein: CASSLEPSGTGGTNIQYF.